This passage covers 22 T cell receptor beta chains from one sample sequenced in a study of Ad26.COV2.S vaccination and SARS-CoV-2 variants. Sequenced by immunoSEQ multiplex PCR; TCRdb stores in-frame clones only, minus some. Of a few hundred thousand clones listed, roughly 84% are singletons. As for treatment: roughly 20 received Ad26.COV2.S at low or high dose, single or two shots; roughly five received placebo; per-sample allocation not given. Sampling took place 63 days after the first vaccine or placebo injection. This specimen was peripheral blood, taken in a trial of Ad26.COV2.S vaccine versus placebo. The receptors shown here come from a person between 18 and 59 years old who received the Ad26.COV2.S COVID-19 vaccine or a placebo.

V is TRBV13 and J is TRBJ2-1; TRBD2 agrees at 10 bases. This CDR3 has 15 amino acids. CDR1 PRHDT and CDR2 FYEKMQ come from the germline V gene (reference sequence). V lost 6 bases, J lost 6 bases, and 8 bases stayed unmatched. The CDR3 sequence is CASRFLAGAINEQFF. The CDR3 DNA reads TGTGCCAGCAGATTTCTAGCGGGGGCCATCAATGAGCAGTTCTTC. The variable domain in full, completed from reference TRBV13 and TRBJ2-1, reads AAGVIQSPRHLIKEKRETATLKCYPIPRHDTVYWYQQGPGQDPQFLISFYEKMQSDKGSIPDRFSAQQFSDYHSELNMSSLELGDSALYFCASRFLAGAINEQFFGPGTRLTVL.

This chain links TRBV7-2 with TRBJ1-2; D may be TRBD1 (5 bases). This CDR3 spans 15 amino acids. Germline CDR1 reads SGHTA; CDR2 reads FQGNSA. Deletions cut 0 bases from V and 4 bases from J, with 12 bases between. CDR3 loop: CASSLAPERGYGYTF. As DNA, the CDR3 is TGTGCCAGCAGCTTAGCACCCGAGAGGGGCTATGGCTACACCTTC.

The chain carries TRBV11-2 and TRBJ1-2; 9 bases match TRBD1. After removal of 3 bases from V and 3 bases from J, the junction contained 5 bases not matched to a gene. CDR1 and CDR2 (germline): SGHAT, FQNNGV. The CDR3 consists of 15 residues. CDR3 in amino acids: CASSFGQGRDYGYTF. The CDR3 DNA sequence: TGTGCCAGCAGCTTCGGACAGGGGAGAGACTATGGCTACACCTTC.

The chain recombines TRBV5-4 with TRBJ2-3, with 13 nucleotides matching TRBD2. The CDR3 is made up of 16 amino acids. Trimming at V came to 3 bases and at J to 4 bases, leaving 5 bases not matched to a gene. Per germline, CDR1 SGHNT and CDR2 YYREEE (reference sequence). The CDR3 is CASSSGLAGVSDTQYF. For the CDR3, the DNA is TGTGCCAGCAGCTCCGGACTAGCGGGGGTATCAGATACGCAGTATTTT.

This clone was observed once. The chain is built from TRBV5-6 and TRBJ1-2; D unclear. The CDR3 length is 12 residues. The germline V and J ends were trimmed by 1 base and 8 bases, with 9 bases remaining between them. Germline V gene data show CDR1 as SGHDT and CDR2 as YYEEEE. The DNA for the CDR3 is TGTGCCAGCAGCTTGAGGCCAGAGGGCTACACCTTC. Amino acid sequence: CASSLRPEGYTF.

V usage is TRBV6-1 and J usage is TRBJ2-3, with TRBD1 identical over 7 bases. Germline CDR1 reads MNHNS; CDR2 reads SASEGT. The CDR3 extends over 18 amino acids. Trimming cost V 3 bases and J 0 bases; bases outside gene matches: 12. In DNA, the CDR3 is TGTGCCAGCAGTGAGCGGGTGACAGGGCCCTTTAGCACAGATACGCAGTATTTT. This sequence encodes CASSERVTGPFSTDTQYF.

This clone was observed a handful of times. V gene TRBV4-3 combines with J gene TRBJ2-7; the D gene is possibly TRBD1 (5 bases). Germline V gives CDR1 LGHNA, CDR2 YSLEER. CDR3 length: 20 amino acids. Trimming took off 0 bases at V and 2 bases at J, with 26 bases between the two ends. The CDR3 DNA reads TGCGCCAGCAGCCAAGATTTATCCAGGGAAAGCTACCTCCGGCCCTACGAGCAGTACTTC. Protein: CASSQDLSRESYLRPYEQYF.

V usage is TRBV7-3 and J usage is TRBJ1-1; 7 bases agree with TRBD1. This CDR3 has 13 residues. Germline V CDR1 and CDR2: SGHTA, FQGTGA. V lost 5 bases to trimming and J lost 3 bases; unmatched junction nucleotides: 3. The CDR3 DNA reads TGTGCCAGCAGCCGAACAGGGGACACTGAAGCTTTCTTT. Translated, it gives CASSRTGDTEAFF.

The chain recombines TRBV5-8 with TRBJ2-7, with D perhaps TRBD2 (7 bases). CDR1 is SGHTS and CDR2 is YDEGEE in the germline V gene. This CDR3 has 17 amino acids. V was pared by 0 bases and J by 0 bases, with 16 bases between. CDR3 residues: CASSLARGTPSSYEQYF. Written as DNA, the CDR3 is TGTGCCAGCAGCTTGGCGCGGGGGACACCTAGCTCCTACGAGCAGTACTTC.

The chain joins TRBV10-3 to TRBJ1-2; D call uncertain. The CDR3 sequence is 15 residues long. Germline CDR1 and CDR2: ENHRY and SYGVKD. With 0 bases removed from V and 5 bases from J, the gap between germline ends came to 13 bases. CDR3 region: CAISESEGIQYGYTF. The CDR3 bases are TGTGCCATCAGTGAGTCGGAGGGCATCCAATATGGCTACACCTTC.

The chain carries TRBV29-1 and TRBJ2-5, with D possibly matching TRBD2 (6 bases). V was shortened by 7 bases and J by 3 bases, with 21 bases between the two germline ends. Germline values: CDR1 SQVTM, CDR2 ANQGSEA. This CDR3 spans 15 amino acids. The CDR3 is CSGLGGGDFKETQYF. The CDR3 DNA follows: TGCAGCGGCCTGGGAGGTGGGGATTTCAAAGAGACCCAGTACTTC.

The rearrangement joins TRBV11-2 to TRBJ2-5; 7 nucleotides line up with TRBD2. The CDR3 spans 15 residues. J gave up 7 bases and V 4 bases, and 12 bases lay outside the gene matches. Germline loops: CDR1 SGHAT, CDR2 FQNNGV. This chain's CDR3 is CASSSARGRILTQYF. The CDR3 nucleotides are TGTGCCAGCAGCTCCGCGCGGGGGAGGATTTTGACCCAGTACTTC.

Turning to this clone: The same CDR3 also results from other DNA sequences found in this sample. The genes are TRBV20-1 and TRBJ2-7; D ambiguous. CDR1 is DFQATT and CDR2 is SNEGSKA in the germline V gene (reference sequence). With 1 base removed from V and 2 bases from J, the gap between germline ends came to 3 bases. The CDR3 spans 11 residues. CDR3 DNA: TGCAGTGCTAGAGGCCCCTACGAGCAGTACTTC. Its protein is CSARGPYEQYF.

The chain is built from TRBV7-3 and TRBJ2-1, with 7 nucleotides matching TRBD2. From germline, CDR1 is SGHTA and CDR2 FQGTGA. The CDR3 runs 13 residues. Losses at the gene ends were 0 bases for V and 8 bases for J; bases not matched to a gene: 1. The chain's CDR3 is CASSLTRGDEQFF. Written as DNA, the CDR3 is TGTGCCAGCAGCTTAACCCGGGGGGATGAGCAGTTCTTC.

The CDR3 sequence is CASSQDRGSTEAFF. The CDR3 DNA sequence: TGCGCCAGCAGCCAAGATAGGGGGAGCACTGAAGCTTTCTTT. This chain uses TRBV4-3 with TRBJ1-1, with D possibly matching TRBD1 (6 bases). The CDR3 runs 14 residues. Germline CDR1 LGHNA, CDR2 YSLEER. With 0 bases removed from V and 4 bases from J, the gap between germline ends came to 9 bases.

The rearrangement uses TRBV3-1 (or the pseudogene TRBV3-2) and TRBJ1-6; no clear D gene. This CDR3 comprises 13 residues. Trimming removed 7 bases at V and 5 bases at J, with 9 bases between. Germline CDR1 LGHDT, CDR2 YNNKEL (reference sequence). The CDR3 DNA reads TGTGCCAGCACTCGAAAGAATAATTCACCCCTCCACTTT. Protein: CASTRKNNSPLHF.

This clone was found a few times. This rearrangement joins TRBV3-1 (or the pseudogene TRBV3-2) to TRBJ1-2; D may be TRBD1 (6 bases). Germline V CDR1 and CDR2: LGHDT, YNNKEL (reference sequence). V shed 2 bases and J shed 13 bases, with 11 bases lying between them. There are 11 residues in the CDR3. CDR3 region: CASSQNRVCTF. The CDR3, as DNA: TGTGCCAGCAGCCAAAACAGGGTCTGCACCTTC.

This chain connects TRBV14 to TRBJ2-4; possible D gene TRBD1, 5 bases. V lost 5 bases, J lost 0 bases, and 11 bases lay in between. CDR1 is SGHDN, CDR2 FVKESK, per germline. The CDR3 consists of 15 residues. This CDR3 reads CASSDSQLAKNIQYF. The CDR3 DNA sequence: TGTGCCAGCAGCGACAGTCAACTAGCCAAAAACATTCAGTACTTC.

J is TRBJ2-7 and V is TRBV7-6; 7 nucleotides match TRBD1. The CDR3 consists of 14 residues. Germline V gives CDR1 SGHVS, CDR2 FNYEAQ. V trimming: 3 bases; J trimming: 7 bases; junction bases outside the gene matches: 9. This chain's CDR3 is CASSLDTGQIEQYF. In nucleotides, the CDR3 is TGTGCCAGCAGCTTGGATACGGGACAGATAGAGCAGTACTTC. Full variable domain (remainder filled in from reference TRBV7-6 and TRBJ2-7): GAGVSQSPRYKVTKRGQDVALRCDPISGHVSLYWYRQALGQGPEFLTYFNYEAQQDKSGLPNDRFSAERPEGSISTLTIQRTEQRDSAMYRCASSLDTGQIEQYFGPGTRLTVT.

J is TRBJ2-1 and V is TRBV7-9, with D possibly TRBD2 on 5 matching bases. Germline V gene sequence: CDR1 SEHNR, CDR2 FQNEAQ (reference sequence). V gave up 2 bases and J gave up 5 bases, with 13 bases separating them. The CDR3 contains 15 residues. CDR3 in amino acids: CASSLRSGMDNEQFF. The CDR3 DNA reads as TGTGCCAGCAGCTTAAGGTCGGGGATGGACAATGAGCAGTTCTTC.

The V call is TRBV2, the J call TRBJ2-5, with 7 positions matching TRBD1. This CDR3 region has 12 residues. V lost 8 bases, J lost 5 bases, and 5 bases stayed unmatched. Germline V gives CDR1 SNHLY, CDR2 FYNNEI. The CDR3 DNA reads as TGTGCCAGCGACAGGGTGGGGGAGACCCAGTACTTC. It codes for CASDRVGETQYF.

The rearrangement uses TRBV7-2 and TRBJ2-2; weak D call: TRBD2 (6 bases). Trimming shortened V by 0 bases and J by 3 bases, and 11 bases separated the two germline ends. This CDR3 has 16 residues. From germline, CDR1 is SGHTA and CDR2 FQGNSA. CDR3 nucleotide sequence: TGTGCCAGCAGCTTAGCCGGGACTTCCTACACCGGGGAGCTGTTTTTT. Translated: CASSLAGTSYTGELFF. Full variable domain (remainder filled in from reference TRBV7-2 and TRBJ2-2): GAGVSQSPSNKVTEKGKDVELRCDPISGHTALYWYRQSLGQGLEFLIYFQGNSAPDKSGLPSDRFSAERTGGSVSTLTIQRTQQEDSAVYLCASSLAGTSYTGELFFGEGSRLTVL.